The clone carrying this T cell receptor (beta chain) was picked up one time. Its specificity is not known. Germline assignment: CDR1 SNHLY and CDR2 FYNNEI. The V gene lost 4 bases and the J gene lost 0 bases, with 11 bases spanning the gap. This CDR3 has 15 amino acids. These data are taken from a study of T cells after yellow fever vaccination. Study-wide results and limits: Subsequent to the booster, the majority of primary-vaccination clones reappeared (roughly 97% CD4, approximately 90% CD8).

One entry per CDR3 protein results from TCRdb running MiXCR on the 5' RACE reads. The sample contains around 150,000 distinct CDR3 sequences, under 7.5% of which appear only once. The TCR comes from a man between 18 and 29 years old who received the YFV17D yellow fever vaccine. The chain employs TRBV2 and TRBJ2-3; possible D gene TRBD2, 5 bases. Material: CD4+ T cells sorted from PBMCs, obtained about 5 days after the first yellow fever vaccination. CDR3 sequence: CASSARSGSTDTQYF. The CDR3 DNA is TGTGCCAGCAGTGCCCGATCGGGAAGCACAGATACGCAGTATTTT. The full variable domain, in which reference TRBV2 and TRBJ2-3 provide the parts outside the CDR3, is EPEVTQTPSHQVTQMGQEVILRCVPISNHLYFYWYRQILGQKVEFLVSFYNNEISEKSEIFDDQFSVERPDGSNFTLKIRSTKLEDSAMYFCASSARSGSTDTQYFGPGTRLTVL.